These 29 T cell receptor beta chains originate from one sample sequenced in a study of T-cell memory formation after mild COVID-19. TCRdb used MiXCR to reprocess the 5' RACE reads, holding one entry per CDR3 protein. Counted here are about 430,000 distinct CDR3 sequences, about 20% occurring once; the ten biggest clones make up about a fifth. The sample consisted of PBMCs or a T cell subset sorted from them (not recorded which). Every receptor here comes from a man in his late teens or twenties who had mild COVID-19 (a few samples of this study predate the infection). Cell type and time point are not known.

This clonotype was counted only a few times. V usage is TRBV4-3 and J usage is TRBJ1-1, with D hard to call. Germline loops: CDR1 LGHNA, CDR2 YSLEER. The CDR3 has 16 residues. Trimming stripped 0 bases from V and 10 bases from J, with 21 bases between. CDR3 sequence (DNA): TGCGCCAGCAGCCAAGATTCAGGACGCCGGTTGTGGGCAGCTTTCTTT. This codes for CASSQDSGRRLWAAFF.

This clonotype occurred a few times. V gene TRBV29-1 combines with J gene TRBJ2-5; 10 positions match TRBD1. With 7 bases clipped from V and 6 bases from J, the junction kept 2 bases outside the gene matches. The germline gives CDR1 SQVTM, CDR2 ANQGSEA. CDR3 length equals 11 residues. In nucleotides, the CDR3 is TGCAGCGCGGGACAGGGGAAGACCCAGTACTTC. Translated, it gives CSAGQGKTQYF.

V and J are TRBV7-9 and TRBJ1-6; D unresolved. The CDR3 runs 11 residues. In germline, CDR1 is SEHNR, CDR2 FQNEAQ (reference sequence). Trimming removed 6 bases from V and 6 bases from J, with 3 bases in between. CDR3 protein: CASSTNSPLHF. Here the CDR3 DNA reads TGTGCCAGCAGTACTAATTCACCCCTCCACTTT.

This clonotype showed up many times. This chain joins TRBV29-1 and TRBJ1-1, with D maybe TRBD1 (5 bases). Germline lookup yields CDR1 SQVTM and CDR2 ANQGSEA. V lost 0 bases, J lost 4 bases, and 12 bases lay in between. The CDR3 is 14 residues long. The CDR3 region is CSVEDRPGPTEAFF. The CDR3 DNA reads as TGCAGCGTTGAAGATCGGCCAGGGCCCACTGAAGCTTTCTTT.

This clonotype occurred a few times. The chain recombines TRBV7-6 with TRBJ2-1, with 9 positions matching TRBD2. The CDR3 is 19 residues long. Germline V gene data show CDR1 as SGHVS and CDR2 as FNYEAQ. The junction had 14 bases not matched to a gene; V was cut back by 1 base and J by 4 bases. The CDR3 bases are TGTGCCAGCAGCTTAGTGCGGGGCGGGGGGGCCCCGGAATACAATGAGCAGTTCTTC. Residues: CASSLVRGGGAPEYNEQFF.

This rearrangement joins TRBV6-5 to TRBJ1-5; no definite D call. The V gene lost 2 bases and the J gene lost 5 bases, with 7 bases spanning the gap. CDR1 and CDR2 from the germline V gene are MNHEY and SVGAGI. The CDR3 covers 13 residues. The CDR3 bases are TGTGCCAGCAGTTACGGCAGCTATCAGCCCCAGCATTTT. It is translated as CASSYGSYQPQHF.

The chain is built from TRBV29-1 and TRBJ1-5; possibly TRBD1 for D (5 bases). CDR1 is SQVTM and CDR2 is ANQGSEA in the germline V gene. The CDR3 loop spans 13 amino acids. V dropped 6 bases and J dropped 4 bases, with 13 bases sitting between them. DNA for the CDR3: TGCAGCGTCGCCCGGGGCCAGAATCAGCCCCAGCATTTT. Protein product: CSVARGQNQPQHF.

The sample holds a few counts of this clonotype. The chain is built from TRBV4-2 and TRBJ1-1; a weak D match, TRBD1 (5 bases). Germline V gene lookup returns CDR1 LGHNA and CDR2 YNFKEQ. This CDR3 comprises 14 residues. V lost 1 base and J 6 bases, leaving 12 bases between the germline ends. The CDR3 nucleotides are TGTGCCAGCAGCCAAGGAGGGGATGAGGCTGAAGCTTTCTTT. Its protein product is CASSQGGDEAEAFF.

This chain's CDR3 is CSAVSRGSTDTQYF. CDR3 DNA: TGCAGTGCCGTAAGCAGGGGATCCACAGATACGCAGTATTTT. The chain is built from TRBV20-1 and TRBJ2-3; a weak D match, TRBD1 (6 bases). The CDR3 is made up of 14 amino acids. V gave up 6 bases and J gave up 2 bases, with 15 bases separating them. The germline gives CDR1 DFQATT, CDR2 SNEGSKA (reference sequence).

The CDR3 bases are TGCAGTGCTAGAAGACAGGGGAAGGGCTACGAGCAGTACGTC. Its translation is CSARRQGKGYEQYV. The J gene is TRBJ2-7, the V gene TRBV20-1; 8 nucleotides match TRBD1. The V segment lost 2 bases and the J segment 3 bases; nucleotides outside the gene matches: 6. CDR3 length: 14 residues. Germline CDR1 DFQATT, CDR2 SNEGSKA (reference sequence).

A few counts support this clonotype. The V call is TRBV4-2, the J call TRBJ2-7; D might be TRBD1 (5 bases). V was pared by 0 bases and J by 7 bases, with 10 bases between. The CDR3 contains 13 residues. Germline V gives CDR1 LGHNA, CDR2 YNFKEQ. The CDR3 here is CASSQEWGWEQYV. The CDR3 nucleotides are TGTGCCAGCAGCCAAGAGTGGGGCTGGGAGCAGTACGTC.

This clonotype was picked up a small number of times. The chain recombines TRBV7-9 with TRBJ2-1; D uncertain. Per germline, CDR1 SEHNR and CDR2 FQNEAQ (reference sequence). V dropped 10 bases and J dropped 0 bases, with 10 bases sitting between them. This CDR3 spans 13 amino acids. CDR3 sequence (DNA): TGTGCCACCCCGTTAACCTCCTACAATGAGCAGTTCTTC. Translated, it gives CATPLTSYNEQFF.

This clonotype was seen only a few times. The V gene is TRBV6-5, the J gene TRBJ2-7, with D perhaps matching TRBD1 (6 bases). CDR3 length: 11 residues. Germline V gene data show CDR1 as MNHEY and CDR2 as SVGAGI. With 6 bases removed from V and 5 bases from J, the gap between germline ends came to 8 bases. The CDR3 spells CASRQGNEQYF. The CDR3 DNA follows: TGTGCCAGCAGGCAGGGGAACGAGCAGTACTTC.

This clonotype has more than one count but fewer than ten. The chain couples TRBV5-6 to TRBJ2-3; no definite D call. The CDR3 runs to 16 residues. CDR1 SGHDT and CDR2 YYEEEE come from the germline V gene. V was pared by 4 bases and J by 2 bases, with 17 bases between. The CDR3 is CASSPGRIPPTDTQYF. CDR3 nucleotides: TGTGCCAGCAGCCCCGGTAGAATTCCGCCCACAGATACGCAGTATTTT.

Notes on this clonotype: A read error may produce the germline difference seen at one junction end. The V call is TRBV7-7, the J call TRBJ2-4; a weak D match, TRBD2 (6 bases). This CDR3 is 13 amino acids long. Germline V gene data show CDR1 as SSHAT and CDR2 as FNYEAQ (reference sequence). In DNA, the CDR3 is TGTGCTAGCAGCTTAACACTAGGAGGGATTCAGTACTTC. This codes for CASSLTLGGIQYF.

The chain couples TRBV18 to TRBJ2-5, with TRBD2 matching over 11 bases. CDR1 is KGHSH, CDR2 LQKENI, per germline. Trimming at V came to 3 bases and at J to 1 base, leaving 1 base not matched to a gene. CDR3 length: 15 residues. The DNA for the CDR3 is TGTGCCAGCTCACCGGGACTAGCGGTCCAAGAGACCCAGTACTTC. Translated: CASSPGLAVQETQYF.

This clonotype came up a few times. The chain is built from TRBV4-1 and TRBJ1-2; D call uncertain. Looked up from germline, CDR1 is MGHRA and CDR2 is YSYEKL. Trimming removed 5 bases from V and 0 bases from J, with 13 bases in between. The CDR3 is 15 residues long. CDR3 DNA sequence: TGCGCCAGCAGCGAAAGGACGGAAGCTAACTATGGCTACACCTTC. This codes for CASSERTEANYGYTF.

The chain links TRBV5-1 to TRBJ2-1, with 8 bases lining up with TRBD1. CDR1 SGHRS and CDR2 YFSETQ come from the germline V gene. The junction had 18 bases not matched to a gene; V was cut back by 1 base and J by 12 bases. This CDR3 contains 17 residues. CDR3 region: CASSLIQGQGYTHRQFF. The CDR3 region has the DNA TGCGCCAGCAGCTTGATCCAAGGACAGGGTTACACCCATCGGCAGTTCTTC.

This clonotype came up a few times. The chain recombines TRBV20-1 with TRBJ1-2, with a possible D match to TRBD1 (5 bases). The CDR3 sequence is 12 residues long. CDR1 is DFQATT and CDR2 is SNEGSKA in the germline V gene (reference sequence). The CDR3 DNA is TGCAGGTCAATGGGGCCAAACTATGGCTACACCTTC. Translating it yields CRSMGPNYGYTF.

This clonotype turned up a few times. Germline and junction disagree at one end, which may indicate a read error. The gene calls are TRBV6-5 and TRBJ1-5, with D tentatively TRBD1 (5 bases). This CDR3 region has 13 residues. The germline V gene encodes CDR1 MNHEY and CDR2 SVGAGI. CDR3 loop: CASSYSSGTPRVF. The CDR3 nucleotides read TGTGCCAGCAGTTACTCGTCCGGGACTCCGCGGGTTTTT.

The chain has TRBV20-1 and TRBJ2-1; D perhaps matches TRBD1 (6 bases). There are 15 residues in the CDR3. Deletions cut 5 bases from V and 5 bases from J, with 19 bases between. Germline values: CDR1 DFQATT, CDR2 SNEGSKA (reference sequence). The CDR3 is CSAPRAQGIHNEQFF. The CDR3 nucleotides read TGCAGTGCTCCTAGGGCTCAGGGGATCCACAATGAGCAGTTCTTC.

This clonotype occurred a few times. The J gene is TRBJ2-7, the V gene TRBV5-1; the D gene is possibly TRBD1 (5 bases). Trimming stripped 4 bases from V and 5 bases from J, with 16 bases between. The CDR3 runs to 14 residues. Germline V CDR1 and CDR2: SGHRS, YFSETQ. CDR3 in amino acids: CASSRTYASDEQYV. CDR3 sequence (DNA): TGCGCCAGCAGCCGGACATACGCTTCGGACGAGCAGTACGTC.

The rearrangement links TRBV19 to TRBJ2-7; 7 bases are a match to TRBD2. This CDR3 region has 11 residues. The junction had 6 bases not matched to a gene; V was cut back by 4 bases and J by 12 bases. CDR1 is LNHDA, CDR2 SQIVND, per germline (reference sequence). CDR3 DNA sequence: TGTGCCAGTAGTACCCTGGGAGGGCCGTACGTC. As protein: CASSTLGGPYV.

This clonotype showed up just a few times. J is TRBJ2-3 and V is TRBV19, with D tentatively TRBD2 (5 bases). Germline V gene data show CDR1 as LNHDA and CDR2 as SQIVND (reference sequence). This CDR3 spans 14 amino acids. V gave up 6 bases and J gave up 6 bases, with 16 bases separating them. CDR3: CASSPRPRGDTQYF. The DNA of the CDR3 is TGTGCCAGTAGCCCGCGGCCTCGCGGGGATACGCAGTATTTT.

This clonotype was seen a handful of times. The chain carries TRBV7-2 and TRBJ2-1; D perhaps matches TRBD1 (6 bases). The CDR3 spans 16 residues. CDR1 and CDR2 from the germline V gene are SGHTA and FQGNSA. V lost 1 base, J lost 3 bases, and 13 bases lay in between. Written as DNA, the CDR3 is TGTGCCAGCAGCTTAGTGAGTGGGGGACACTACAATGAGCAGTTCTTC. It translates to CASSLVSGGHYNEQFF.

This clonotype has more than one count but fewer than ten. The CDR3, as DNA: TGTGCCAGCACCGACAGGGTGAATAATTCACCCCTCCACTTT. Protein: CASTDRVNNSPLHF. The chain couples TRBV7-9 to TRBJ1-6; 7 nucleotides align to TRBD1. CDR1 and CDR2 from the germline V gene are SEHNR and FQNEAQ (reference sequence). The J segment lost 5 bases and the V segment lost 7 bases, leaving 5 bases of the junction unmatched. CDR3 size: 14 residues.

J is TRBJ2-1 and V is TRBV3-1; 8 positions agree with TRBD2. The CDR3 covers 15 residues. Germline V gene sequence: CDR1 LGHDT, CDR2 YNNKEL (reference sequence). V lost 1 base, J lost 9 bases, and 8 bases stayed unmatched. CDR3 sequence: CASSQVQAGVSEQFF. The CDR3 DNA sequence: TGTGCCAGCAGCCAAGTCCAAGCGGGGGTCAGTGAGCAGTTCTTC.

This clonotype was picked up a small number of times. This chain links TRBV21-1 with TRBJ1-3. TRBV21-1 is noted as a pseudogene. The CDR3 has 16 residues. CDR3 sequence reads: CASSKCRLFSGNTIYF. The CDR3 bases are TGTGCCAGCAGCAAATGCAGACTCTTCTCTGGAAACACCATATATTTT.

This clonotype was picked up a small number of times. The chain carries TRBV25-1 and TRBJ1-1; 7 bases align to TRBD1. Per germline, CDR1 MGHDK and CDR2 SYGVNS. The CDR3 consists of 14 residues. V lost 3 bases to trimming and J lost 5 bases; unmatched junction nucleotides: 6. The CDR3 loop reads CASSEGGGRTEAFF. The CDR3 region has the DNA TGTGCCAGCAGTGAGGGAGGGGGCAGGACTGAAGCTTTCTTT.